This T cell receptor (beta chain) was recorded in a study of cytomegalovirus exposure and HLA in healthy donors. General study points: TRBV6-2, TRBV6-3 and some other V segments were excluded as indistinguishable. Analysis was carried out at a later point, and it linked a missense DCLRE1C variant to TCR beta V- and J-gene trimming.

For this clone: The antigen is not known.

The primer mix had 60 Vbeta and 13 Jbeta primers. Sequenced by immunoSEQ multiplex PCR; TCRdb stores in-frame clones only, minus some. The profile shows 90,000 to 130,000 clones, around 84% of them singletons. Unmatched junction bases numbered 2, after V lost 4 bases and J lost 4 bases. CDR1 and CDR2 from the germline V gene are LNHDA and SQIVND (reference sequence). The CDR3 is 13 residues long. This sequence originates from a young woman in good health and CMV-seronegative. The rearrangement joins TRBV19 to TRBJ2-7; TRBD2 matches at 9 bases. The material sequenced was PBMCs. As DNA, the CDR3 is TGTGCCAGTAGTACTGCGGGAGGGTACGAGCAGTACTTC. It yields the protein CASSTAGGYEQYF.